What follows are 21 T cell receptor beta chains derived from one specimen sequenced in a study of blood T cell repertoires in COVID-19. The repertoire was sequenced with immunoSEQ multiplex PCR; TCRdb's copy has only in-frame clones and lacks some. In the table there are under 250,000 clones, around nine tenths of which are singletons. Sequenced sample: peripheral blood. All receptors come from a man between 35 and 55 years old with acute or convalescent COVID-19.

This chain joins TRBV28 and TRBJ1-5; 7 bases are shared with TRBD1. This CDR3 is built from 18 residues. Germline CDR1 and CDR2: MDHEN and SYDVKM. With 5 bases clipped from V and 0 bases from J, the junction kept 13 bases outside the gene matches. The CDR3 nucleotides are TGTGCCAGCAGTGGGTCCGAGGGGACAGCTAATAGCAATCAGCCCCAGCATTTT. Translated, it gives CASSGSEGTANSNQPQHF.

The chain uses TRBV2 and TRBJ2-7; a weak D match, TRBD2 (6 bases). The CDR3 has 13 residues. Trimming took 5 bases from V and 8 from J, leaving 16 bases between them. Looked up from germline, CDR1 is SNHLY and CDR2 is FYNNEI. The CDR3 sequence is CASSLGEADQQYF. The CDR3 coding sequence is TGTGCCAGCAGTCTGGGGGAGGCAGATCAGCAGTACTTC.

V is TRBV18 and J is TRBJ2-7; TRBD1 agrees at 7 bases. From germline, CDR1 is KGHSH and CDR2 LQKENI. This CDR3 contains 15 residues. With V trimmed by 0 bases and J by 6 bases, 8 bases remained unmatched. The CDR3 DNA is TGTGCCAGCTCACCACCTTCCGGGACAGCCCGCGAGCAGTACTTC. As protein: CASSPPSGTAREQYF.

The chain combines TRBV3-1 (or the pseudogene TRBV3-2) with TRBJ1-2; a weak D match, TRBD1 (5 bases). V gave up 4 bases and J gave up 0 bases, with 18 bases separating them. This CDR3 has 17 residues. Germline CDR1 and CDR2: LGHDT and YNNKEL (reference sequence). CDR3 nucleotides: TGTGCCAGCAGCCCGGTGGGCGCTGGGGGGGCTAACTATGGCTACACCTTC. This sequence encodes CASSPVGAGGANYGYTF.

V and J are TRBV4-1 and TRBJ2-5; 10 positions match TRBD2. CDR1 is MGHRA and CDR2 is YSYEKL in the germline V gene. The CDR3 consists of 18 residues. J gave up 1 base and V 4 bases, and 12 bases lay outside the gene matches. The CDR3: CASSLTGASGGTQETQYF. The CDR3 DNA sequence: TGCGCCAGCAGCCTGACGGGGGCTAGCGGGGGTACCCAAGAGACCCAGTACTTC.

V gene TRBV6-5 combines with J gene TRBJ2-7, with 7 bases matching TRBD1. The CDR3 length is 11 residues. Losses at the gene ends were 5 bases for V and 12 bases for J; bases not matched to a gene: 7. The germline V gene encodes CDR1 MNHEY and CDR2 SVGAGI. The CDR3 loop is CASSPGQITYF. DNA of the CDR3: TGTGCCAGCAGTCCGGGACAGATCACGTACTTC.

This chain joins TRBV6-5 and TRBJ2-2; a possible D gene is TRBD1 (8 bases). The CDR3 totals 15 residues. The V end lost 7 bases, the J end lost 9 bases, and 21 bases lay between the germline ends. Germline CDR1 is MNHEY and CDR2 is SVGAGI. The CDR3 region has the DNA TGTGCCAGCATAGGAGACAGGGGAGGGCAGAGGGAGCTGTTTTTT. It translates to CASIGDRGGQRELFF.

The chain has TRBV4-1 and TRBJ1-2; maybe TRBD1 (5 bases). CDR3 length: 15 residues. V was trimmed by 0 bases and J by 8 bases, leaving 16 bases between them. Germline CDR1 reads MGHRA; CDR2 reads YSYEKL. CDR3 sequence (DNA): TGCGCCAGCAGCCAAGACAGGGCTGGTTTACCCGGCTACACCTTC. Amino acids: CASSQDRAGLPGYTF.

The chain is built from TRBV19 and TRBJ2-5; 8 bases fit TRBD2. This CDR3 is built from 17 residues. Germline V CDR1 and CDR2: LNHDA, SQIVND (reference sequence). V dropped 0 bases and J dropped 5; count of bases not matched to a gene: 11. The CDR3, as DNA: TGTGCCAGTAGTATAGACCTTCCGGGGGGGCCTTATGAGACCCAGTACTTC. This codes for CASSIDLPGGPYETQYF.

CDR3 coding DNA: TGTGCCAGCTACGCGACTAGATCGTCCTACGAGCAGTACTTC. Residues: CASYATRSSYEQYF. The chain uses TRBV6-5 and TRBJ2-7; TRBD2 is a possible D gene (6 bases). There are 14 residues in the CDR3. Germline V CDR1 and CDR2: MNHEY, SVGAGI. V was shortened by 8 bases and J by 1 base, with 15 bases between the two germline ends.

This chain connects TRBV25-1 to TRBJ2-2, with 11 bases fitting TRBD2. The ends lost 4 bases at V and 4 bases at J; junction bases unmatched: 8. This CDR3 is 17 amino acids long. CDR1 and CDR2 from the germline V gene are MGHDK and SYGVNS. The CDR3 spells CASSGPLAGGFTGELFF. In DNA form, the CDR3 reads TGTGCCAGCAGTGGACCCCTAGCGGGGGGATTCACCGGGGAGCTGTTTTTT.

As DNA, the CDR3 is TGTGCCAGCAGCGTAGCGCAGGGGGGTACTTTGTACGAGCAGTACTTC. As protein: CASSVAQGGTLYEQYF. V is TRBV9 and J is TRBJ2-7; weak D call: TRBD1 (7 bases). Deletions cut 0 bases from V and 4 bases from J, with 17 bases between. CDR1 SGDLS and CDR2 YYNGEE come from the germline V gene. The CDR3 totals 16 residues. Based on the CDR3 plus reference TRBV9 and TRBJ2-7, the full variable domain is DSGVTQTPKHLITATGQRVTLRCSPRSGDLSVYWYQQSLDQGLQFLIQYYNGEERAKGNILERFSAQQFPDLHSELNLSSLELGDSALYFCASSVAQGGTLYEQYFGPGTRLTVT.

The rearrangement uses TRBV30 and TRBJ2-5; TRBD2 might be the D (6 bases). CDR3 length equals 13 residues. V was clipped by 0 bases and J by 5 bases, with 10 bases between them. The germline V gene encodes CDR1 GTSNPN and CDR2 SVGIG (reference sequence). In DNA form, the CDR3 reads TGTGCCTGGAGTGTAGGGACTGCCGAGACCCAGTACTTC. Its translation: CAWSVGTAETQYF.

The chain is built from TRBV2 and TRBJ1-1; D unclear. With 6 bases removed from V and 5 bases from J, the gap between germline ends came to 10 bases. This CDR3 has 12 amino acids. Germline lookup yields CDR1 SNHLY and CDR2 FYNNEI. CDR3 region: CASRWEGTEAFF. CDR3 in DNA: TGTGCCAGCAGATGGGAGGGAACTGAAGCTTTCTTT.

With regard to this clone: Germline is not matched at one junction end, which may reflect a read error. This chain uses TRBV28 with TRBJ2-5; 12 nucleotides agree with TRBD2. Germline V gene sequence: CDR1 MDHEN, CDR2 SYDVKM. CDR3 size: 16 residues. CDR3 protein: CATQLAGGVGQVTQYF. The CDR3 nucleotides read TGTGCCACCCAGCTAGCGGGAGGGGTTGGGCAAGTGACCCAGTACTTC. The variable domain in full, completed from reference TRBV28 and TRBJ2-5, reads DVKVTQSSRYLVKRTGEKVFLECVQDMDHENMFWYRQDPGLGLRLIYFSYDVKMKEKGDIPEGYSVSREKKERFSLILESASTNQTSMYLCATQLAGGVGQVTQYFGPGTRLLVL.

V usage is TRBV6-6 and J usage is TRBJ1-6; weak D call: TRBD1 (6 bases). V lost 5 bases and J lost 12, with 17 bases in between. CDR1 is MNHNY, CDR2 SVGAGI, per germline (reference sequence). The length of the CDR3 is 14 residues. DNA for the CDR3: TGTGCCAGCAGTCCTCCCAGGGGTTCCCGACCCCTCCACTTT. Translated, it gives CASSPPRGSRPLHF.

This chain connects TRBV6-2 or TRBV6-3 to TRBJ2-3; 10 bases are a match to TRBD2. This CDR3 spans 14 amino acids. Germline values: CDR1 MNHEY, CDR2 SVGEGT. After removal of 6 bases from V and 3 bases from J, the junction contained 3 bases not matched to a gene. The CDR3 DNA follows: TGTGCCAGCAGCGCGGGACTAGCGACAGATACGCAGTATTTT. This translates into CASSAGLATDTQYF.

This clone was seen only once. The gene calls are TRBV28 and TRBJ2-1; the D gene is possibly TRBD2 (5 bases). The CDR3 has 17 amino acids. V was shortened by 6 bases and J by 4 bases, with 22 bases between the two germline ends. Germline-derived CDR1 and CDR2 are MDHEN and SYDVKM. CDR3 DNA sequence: TGTGCCAGCAGCCCACCTGAGGGCCGCCACGGGTACAATGAGCAGTTCTTC. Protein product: CASSPPEGRHGYNEQFF.

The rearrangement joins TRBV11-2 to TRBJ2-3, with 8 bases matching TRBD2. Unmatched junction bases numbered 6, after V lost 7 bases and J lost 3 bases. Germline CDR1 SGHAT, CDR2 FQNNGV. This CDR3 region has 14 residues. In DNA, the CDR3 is TGTGCCAGCAAACGGGGGGGCCTTACAGATACGCAGTATTTT. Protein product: CASKRGGLTDTQYF.

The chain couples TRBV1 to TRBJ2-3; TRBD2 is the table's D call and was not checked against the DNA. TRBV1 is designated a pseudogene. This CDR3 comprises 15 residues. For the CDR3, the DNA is TGCACCAGCAGCCATCGGAGCGTTATGGTAGATACGCAGTATTTT. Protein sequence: CTSSHRSVMVDTQYF.

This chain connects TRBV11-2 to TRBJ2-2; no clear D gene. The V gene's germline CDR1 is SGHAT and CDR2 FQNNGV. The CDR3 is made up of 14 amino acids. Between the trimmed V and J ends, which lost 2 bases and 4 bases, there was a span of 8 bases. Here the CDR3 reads CASSLLVSTGELFF. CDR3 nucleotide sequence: TGTGCCAGCAGCTTATTAGTGTCCACCGGGGAGCTGTTTTTT.